Following are 13 T cell receptor beta chains from one sample sequenced in a study of blood T cell repertoires in COVID-19. Profiling relied on immunoSEQ multiplex PCR, and the TCRdb table lists in-frame clones only, not all of them. In the table there are 95,000 to 150,000 clones, roughly 74% of which are singletons. Sequenced material: peripheral blood. The receptors were sampled from a man between 60 and 75 years old with acute or convalescent COVID-19.

This chain joins TRBV19 and TRBJ2-1; maybe TRBD2 (5 bases). With 2 bases removed from V and 1 base from J, the gap between germline ends came to 12 bases. Germline lookup yields CDR1 LNHDA and CDR2 SQIVND (reference sequence). CDR3 size: 16 residues. In DNA form, the CDR3 reads TGTGCCAGTAGTATATATACTAGTATTTCCTACAATGAGCAGTTCTTC. Its translation is CASSIYTSISYNEQFF.

V is TRBV19 and J is TRBJ1-1, with 8 bases matching TRBD1. The germline gives CDR1 LNHDA, CDR2 SQIVND (reference sequence). V trimming: 4 bases; J trimming: 1 base; junction bases outside the gene matches: 8. This CDR3 has 16 amino acids. The CDR3 DNA follows: TGTGCCAGTAGTACGACAGGACAGGGAAAGAACACTGAAGCTTTCTTT. Protein product: CASSTTGQGKNTEAFF.

The chain is built from TRBV11-2 and TRBJ1-1; D might be TRBD1 (5 bases). Trimming took off 3 bases at V and 6 bases at J, with 17 bases between the two ends. The CDR3 has 15 residues. Germline assignment: CDR1 SGHAT and CDR2 FQNNGV. This chain's CDR3 is CASSFGVRGIPEAFF. CDR3 DNA sequence: TGTGCCAGCAGCTTTGGGGTTCGGGGGATACCTGAAGCTTTCTTT.

V is TRBV21-1 and J is TRBJ1-4. TRBV21-1 is designated a pseudogene. The CDR3 contains 17 residues. The CDR3 spells CASSNTILAVFNEKLFF. CDR3 coding DNA: TGTGCCAGCAGCAACACAATCCTGGCGGTGTTCAATGAAAAACTGTTTTTT.

The chain links TRBV24-1 to TRBJ2-3; 7 nucleotides line up with TRBD2. This CDR3 has 15 residues. Germline trimming cut 5 bases from V and 4 bases from J; bases unmatched to any gene: 8. CDR1 and CDR2 (germline): KGHDR, SFDVKD. The CDR3 protein is CATSGTGGTADTQYF. The CDR3 DNA follows: TGTGCCACCAGTGGCACCGGGGGGACGGCAGATACGCAGTATTTT.

The rearrangement uses TRBV6-4 and TRBJ1-2; 8 positions agree with TRBD1. The CDR3 spans 15 residues. CDR1 is MRHNA and CDR2 is SNTAGT in the germline V gene. V dropped 2 bases and J dropped 6; count of bases not matched to a gene: 8. The CDR3 protein is CASSDDWTGNNGYTF. CDR3 in DNA: TGTGCCAGCAGTGACGACTGGACAGGGAATAATGGCTACACCTTC.

The chain joins TRBV6-5 to TRBJ2-2; 8 positions agree with TRBD2. Trimming cost V 4 bases and J 2 bases; bases outside gene matches: 3. This CDR3 spans 15 amino acids. Germline assignment: CDR1 MNHEY and CDR2 SVGAGI. The CDR3 DNA is TGTGCCAGCAGTTTCGGGGGGGCCAACACCGGGGAGCTGTTTTTT. As protein: CASSFGGANTGELFF.

V gene TRBV10-3 combines with J gene TRBJ2-1; D is unresolved. In germline, CDR1 is ENHRY, CDR2 SYGVKD. The CDR3 loop spans 13 amino acids. V lost 7 bases to trimming and J lost 3 bases, with 10 bases between them. CDR3 residues: CAITSANYNEQFF. CDR3 DNA: TGTGCCATCACCAGCGCCAACTACAATGAGCAGTTCTTC.

The rearrangement links TRBV5-1 to TRBJ2-3; TRBD2 matches at 16 bases. Germline lookup yields CDR1 SGHRS and CDR2 YFSETQ. With V trimmed by 4 bases and J by 0 bases, 5 bases remained unmatched. The CDR3 has 18 residues. CDR3 DNA: TGCGCCAGCAGCCCGGGACTAGCGGGGGGGTCTAGCACAGATACGCAGTATTTT. Translated, it gives CASSPGLAGGSSTDTQYF.

The V and J genes are TRBV6-5 and TRBJ2-1, with TRBD2 as a possible D gene (5 bases). Trimming left V 7 bases short and J 7 bases short, with 11 bases between. The CDR3 sequence is 12 residues long. The germline CDR1 and CDR2 sequences are MNHEY and SVGAGI. This CDR3 is CASIATGNEQFF. In nucleotides, the CDR3 is TGTGCCAGCATAGCCACGGGGAATGAGCAGTTCTTC.

The chain is built from TRBV27 and TRBJ2-2, with TRBD2 matching 8 bases. The CDR3 sequence is 15 residues long. The V and J ends lost 3 bases and 6 bases, in that order; junction bases with no gene match: 6. From germline, CDR1 is MNHEY and CDR2 SMNVEV (reference sequence). CDR3 sequence: CASSFSPGGAGELFF. The CDR3 coding sequence is TGTGCCAGCAGTTTCAGCCCCGGGGGGGCCGGGGAGCTGTTTTTT.

This chain joins TRBV2 and TRBJ2-7; D uncertain. The CDR3 extends over 12 amino acids. Germline V gene lookup returns CDR1 SNHLY and CDR2 FYNNEI. V was pared by 6 bases and J by 5 bases, with 11 bases between. CDR3 amino acids: CASSVDFDEQYF. The DNA of the CDR3 is TGTGCCAGCAGCGTAGATTTCGACGAGCAGTACTTC.

The chain joins TRBV19 to TRBJ1-4; D remains ambiguous. The V end was cut by 2 bases, the J end by 0 bases, with 7 bases between. The CDR3 runs to 15 residues. Germline lookup yields CDR1 LNHDA and CDR2 SQIVND (reference sequence). CDR3 DNA: TGTGCCAGTAGTATAACTGTTGCAACTAATGAAAAACTGTTTTTT. Its protein is CASSITVATNEKLFF.